The next 22 T cell receptor beta chains were all read from a single sample in a study of blood T cell repertoires in COVID-19. Produced via immunoSEQ multiplex PCR; TCRdb's table is partial and in-frame only. The sample records some 380,000 clones, about 89% being singletons. The sample consisted of PBMCs or T cells enriched from blood (not recorded which). The receptors were sampled from a man in his thirties or forties who had recovered from COVID-19.

This chain uses TRBV4-3 with TRBJ2-3; TRBD1 is a possible D gene (5 bases). The V gene lost 1 base and the J gene lost 0 bases, with 14 bases spanning the gap. Germline V gene data show CDR1 as LGHNA and CDR2 as YSLEER. This CDR3 contains 17 residues. CDR3 sequence: CASSQGQYVFSTDTQYF. The CDR3 DNA follows: TGCGCCAGCAGCCAAGGACAGTATGTCTTTAGCACAGATACGCAGTATTTT.

The gene calls are TRBV7-2 and TRBJ1-5, with D maybe TRBD1 (5 bases). Trimming took off 8 bases at V and 3 bases at J, with 14 bases between the two ends. CDR3 length: 14 residues. The germline gives CDR1 SGHTA, CDR2 FQGNSA. In DNA form, the CDR3 reads TGTGCCAGCCTACCAGGGATTCCCAATCAGCCCCAGCATTTT. Translated: CASLPGIPNQPQHF.

The chain employs TRBV7-8 and TRBJ2-5; a possible D gene is TRBD2 (6 bases). Germline V gives CDR1 SGHVS, CDR2 FQNEAQ. CDR3 length: 16 amino acids. The V end lost 1 base, the J end lost 1 base, and 13 bases lay between the germline ends. The CDR3: CASSLVRGLTQETQYF. CDR3 bases: TGTGCCAGCAGCTTAGTTCGGGGACTGACCCAAGAGACCCAGTACTTC. The full variable domain, its missing parts supplied by reference TRBV7-8 and TRBJ2-5, is GAGVSQSPRYKVAKRGQDVALRCDPISGHVSLFWYQQALGQGPEFLTYFQNEAQLDKSGLPSDRFFAERPEGSVSTLKIQRTQQEDSAVYLCASSLVRGLTQETQYFGPGTRLLVL.

The chain couples TRBV24-1 to TRBJ2-1; TRBD1 matches 11 bases. The CDR3 is 16 residues long. Germline CDR1 KGHDR, CDR2 SFDVKD. Losses at the gene ends were 5 bases for V and 6 bases for J; bases not matched to a gene: 8. The CDR3 nucleotides are TGTGCCACCAGTGTCGTCGGGACAGGGGGAATCAATGAGCAGTTCTTC. Translated, it gives CATSVVGTGGINEQFF.

The chain combines TRBV5-1 with TRBJ1-6; D remains unclear. Germline assignment: CDR1 SGHRS and CDR2 YFSETQ. CDR3 length equals 13 residues. V dropped 5 bases and J dropped 10 bases, with 13 bases sitting between them. CDR3 sequence (DNA): TGCGCCAGCAGTAGTACGAGAGGGTCACCCCTCCACTTT. This codes for CASSSTRGSPLHF.

This chain links TRBV7-9 with TRBJ2-5, with TRBD1 matching over 12 bases. From germline, CDR1 is SEHNR and CDR2 FQNEAQ (reference sequence). The V segment lost 1 base and the J segment 2 bases; nucleotides outside the gene matches: 2. The CDR3 totals 16 residues. CDR3 DNA: TGTGCCAGCAGCTTAGGGGACAGGGGGCTTCAAGAGACCCAGTACTTC. This gives the protein CASSLGDRGLQETQYF.

J is TRBJ1-2 and V is TRBV30; 11 bases map to TRBD1. After removal of 2 bases from V and 7 bases from J, the junction contained 6 bases not matched to a gene. The length of the CDR3 is 14 residues. Looked up from germline, CDR1 is GTSNPN and CDR2 is SVGIG (reference sequence). Here the CDR3 reads CAWSPWTGGGGYTF. The CDR3 region has the DNA TGTGCCTGGAGTCCCTGGACAGGGGGCGGTGGCTACACCTTC.

The chain has TRBV7-2 and TRBJ2-2; possibly TRBD1 for D (5 bases). CDR1 is SGHTA, CDR2 FQGNSA, per germline. The CDR3 has 13 amino acids. Trimming stripped 3 bases from V and 6 bases from J, with 8 bases between. The chain's CDR3 is CASSFLGPGELFF. For the CDR3, the DNA is TGTGCCAGCAGCTTTTTGGGGCCCGGGGAGCTGTTTTTT.

The V call is TRBV11-2, the J call TRBJ2-7; 10 bases map to TRBD2. The germline CDR1 and CDR2 sequences are SGHAT and FQNNGV. V lost 4 bases, J lost 2 bases, and 8 bases stayed unmatched. The CDR3 totals 16 residues. The CDR3 DNA reads as TGTGCCAGCAGCTGGTGGGGTAGCGGGGGGACCTACGAGCAGTACTTC. Protein sequence: CASSWWGSGGTYEQYF.

The chain has TRBV5-4 and TRBJ1-2; perhaps TRBD1 as D (6 bases). Germline CDR1 SGHNT, CDR2 YYREEE (reference sequence). This CDR3 has 13 residues. V was shortened by 3 bases and J by 6 bases, with 12 bases between the two germline ends. CDR3 loop: CASSSWDKDGYTF. CDR3 in DNA: TGTGCCAGCAGCTCGTGGGACAAGGATGGCTACACCTTC.

The rearrangement joins TRBV29-1 to TRBJ2-2; TRBD2 is a possible D gene (7 bases). CDR1 is SQVTM and CDR2 is ANQGSEA in the germline V gene. The CDR3 loop spans 13 amino acids. V lost 5 bases to trimming and J lost 5 bases, with 12 bases between them. Written as DNA, the CDR3 is TGCAGCGTTTCGAGGGGGGGTACCGGGGAGCTGTTTTTT. Amino acids: CSVSRGGTGELFF.

The chain uses TRBV4-2 and TRBJ2-3; D might be TRBD2 (7 bases). Germline V CDR1 and CDR2: LGHNA, YNFKEQ. V lost 1 base, J lost 7 bases, and 18 bases lay in between. The length of the CDR3 is 16 residues. In nucleotides, the CDR3 is TGTGCCAGCAGCCAAGGGGAGGGGGGGCATTCCTATACGCAGTATTTT. It encodes CASSQGEGGHSYTQYF.

The chain is built from TRBV30 and TRBJ2-1; D call uncertain. CDR1 is GTSNPN and CDR2 is SVGIG in the germline V gene (reference sequence). CDR3 length: 17 amino acids. Trimming took off 0 bases at V and 0 bases at J, with 15 bases between the two ends. The CDR3 region is CAWSVLVRISSYNEQFF. The CDR3, as DNA: TGTGCCTGGAGTGTACTTGTGCGAATAAGCTCCTACAATGAGCAGTTCTTC.

The chain is built from TRBV29-1 and TRBJ1-3, with TRBD1 matching 7 bases. CDR3 size: 16 residues. Germline values: CDR1 SQVTM, CDR2 ANQGSEA. The V and J ends lost 1 base and 2 bases, in that order; junction bases with no gene match: 8. The CDR3 DNA reads as TGCAGCGTTGAAGCCAGGGGGAGTGATCCTGGAAACACCATATATTTT. Protein sequence: CSVEARGSDPGNTIYF.

The sample holds one count of this clone. The chain uses TRBV19 and TRBJ1-4; TRBD1 might be the D (6 bases). Trimming cost V 7 bases and J 8 bases, with 20 bases left between them. Germline V CDR1 and CDR2: LNHDA, SQIVND (reference sequence). The CDR3 is 15 residues long. CDR3 nucleotide sequence: TGTGCCAGTACCGGTGGTTCAGGGGTTCGAGAAAAACTGTTTTTT. Encoded protein: CASTGGSGVREKLFF.

This clone was seen a few times. V gene TRBV10-3 combines with J gene TRBJ1-5, with D unresolved. This CDR3 has 13 amino acids. V lost 4 bases to trimming and J lost 4 bases, with 8 bases between them. CDR1 is ENHRY and CDR2 is SYGVKD in the germline V gene. In DNA, the CDR3 is TGTGCCATCAGTGTAATGGAGAATCAGCCCCAGCATTTT. Residues: CAISVMENQPQHF.

The chain carries TRBV19 and TRBJ1-5, with D possibly TRBD1 on 6 matching bases. The CDR3 runs 17 residues. V dropped 6 bases and J dropped 8 bases, with 26 bases sitting between them. Germline V gene sequence: CDR1 LNHDA, CDR2 SQIVND (reference sequence). CDR3 loop: CASSRLQDRSIRKPQHF. The CDR3 coding sequence is TGTGCCAGTAGCCGTCTCCAGGACAGATCAATCAGGAAGCCCCAGCATTTT.

In nucleotides, the CDR3 is TGTGCCTGGAGGTACGGGACAACAAACACTGAAGCTTTCTTT. Translating gives CAWRYGTTNTEAFF. V and J are TRBV30 and TRBJ1-1, with D possibly being TRBD1 (6 bases). The CDR3 consists of 14 residues. In germline, CDR1 is GTSNPN, CDR2 SVGIG (reference sequence). The V and J ends lost 3 bases and 2 bases respectively, with 13 bases between them.

V and J are TRBV11-2 and TRBJ1-6, with 10 nucleotides matching TRBD1. Germline values: CDR1 SGHAT, CDR2 FQNNGV. V was pared by 5 bases and J by 0 bases, with 10 bases of the junction left unmatched. This CDR3 contains 19 residues. The CDR3 DNA sequence: TGTGCCAGCAGCGCAACGGGACAGGGGTATAGCTCCTATAATTCACCCCTCCACTTT. Its protein is CASSATGQGYSSYNSPLHF.

The CDR3 coding sequence is TGTGCCAGCAGCCGTTCCCAGGGATGGACTGAAGCTTTCTTT. It specifies CASSRSQGWTEAFF. The chain combines TRBV7-2 with TRBJ1-1; perhaps TRBD1 as D (5 bases). The V gene lost 5 bases and the J gene lost 5 bases, with 15 bases spanning the gap. The CDR3 totals 14 residues. Germline CDR1 SGHTA, CDR2 FQGNSA.

The V gene is TRBV7-8, the J gene TRBJ2-7; 8 nucleotides line up with TRBD1. CDR3 length: 15 residues. The germline V gene encodes CDR1 SGHVS and CDR2 FQNEAQ. V gave up 1 base and J gave up 6 bases; unmatched junction bases: 8. The CDR3 loop is CASSLGGQALREQYF. DNA of the CDR3: TGTGCCAGCAGCTTAGGGGGACAGGCGCTACGCGAGCAGTACTTC.

This clone was detected only a few times. The gene calls are TRBV5-1 and TRBJ1-1; perhaps TRBD1 as D (5 bases). V dropped 5 bases and J dropped 1 base, with 12 bases sitting between them. The CDR3 spans 14 residues. CDR1 is SGHRS, CDR2 YFSETQ, per germline. The CDR3 here is CASRLGQGNTEAFF. Written as DNA, the CDR3 is TGCGCCAGCAGGCTGGGTCAGGGGAACACTGAAGCTTTCTTT.